The clone carrying this T cell receptor (beta chain) occurred a few times. CDR1 is SEHNR and CDR2 is FQNEAQ in the germline V gene (reference sequence). The CDR3 is made up of 14 amino acids. V dropped 1 base and J dropped 0 bases, with 6 bases sitting between them. This specimen belongs to a study of beta chain features in type 1 diabetes. Whole-study context: There was similarity between patients and healthy donors in age, gender and cell yields.

TCRB transcripts that were expressed got sequenced, as all of the isolated RNA had been reverse transcribed. The repertoire was sequenced with immunoSEQ multiplex PCR; TCRdb's copy has only in-frame clones and lacks some. The table records around 500,000 clones, 10% to 12% of them present only once. The sequencing sample was made of naive CD4+ T cells from blood. The receptor was isolated from a woman under 30 in good health. J is TRBJ1-1 and V is TRBV7-9; D is undetermined. The CDR3 DNA sequence: TGTGCCAGCAGCTTAGGAGACATGAACACTGAAGCTTTCTTT. Its protein product is CASSLGDMNTEAFF.